What follows are 21 T cell receptor beta chains derived from one specimen sequenced in a study of blood T cells in healthy people across ages. A sample-barcoded 5' primer and a J-beta primer mix were used in a second PCR of about 6 to 11 cycles. TCRdb called the 5' RACE reads again in MiXCR, with one record for every CDR3 protein. The repertoire has about 1.4 million distinct CDR3 sequences, around 59% of them found once; the top ten carry over 5%. Material: blood. These receptors all stem from a man aged 18 to 29 in good health.

Remarks on this clonotype: The germline gene is not matched at one end of the junction; a read error may be the cause. The V gene is TRBV30, the J gene TRBJ2-6; D may be TRBD1 or TRBD2 (5 bases each). The CDR3 covers 13 residues. The V gene's germline CDR1 is GTSNPN and CDR2 SVGIG (reference sequence). CDR3 protein: CAWSGTGANVLTF. CDR3 coding DNA: TGTGCCTGGAGTGGGACCGGGGCCAACGTCCTGACTTTT.

This clonotype was recorded once. Its ends do not fully match the called genes, so a read error is possible. The chain couples TRBV3-1 to TRBJ2-2; 9 nucleotides agree with TRBD1. CDR1 is LGHDT, CDR2 YNNKEL, per germline (reference sequence). There are 16 residues in the CDR3. CDR3 protein: CASSQPRTGDTGELFF. The CDR3 region has the DNA TGCGCCAGCAGCCAACCCCGGACAGGGGACACCGGGGAGCTGTTTTTT.

The V gene is TRBV7-2, the J gene TRBJ1-2, with no clear D. CDR3 size: 15 residues. The germline gives CDR1 SGHTA, CDR2 FQGNSA. Between the trimmed V and J ends, which lost 5 bases and 1 base, there was a span of 14 bases. CDR3 protein: CASSLLENLNYGYTF. CDR3 nucleotide sequence: TGTGCCAGCAGCCTTCTGGAAAACCTTAACTATGGCTACACCTTC.

CDR3 amino acids: CATSRGGSGTDTQYF. The DNA for the CDR3 is TGTGCCACCAGCAGAGGAGGGTCGGGGACCGATACGCAGTATTTT. This chain links TRBV15 with TRBJ2-3; the D gene could be TRBD1 or TRBD2 (5 bases each). With 1 base removed from V and 6 bases from J, the gap between germline ends came to 14 bases. The germline CDR1 and CDR2 sequences are LNHNV and YYDKDF (reference sequence). This CDR3 contains 15 residues.

The chain joins TRBV11-2 to TRBJ2-1; 8 bases are a match to TRBD1. J was trimmed by 0 bases and V by 5 bases; bases with no gene match: 6. Germline V gene lookup returns CDR1 SGHAT and CDR2 FQNNGV. This CDR3 is built from 16 residues. CDR3 residues: CASSTRQGTSYNEQFF. Here the CDR3 DNA reads TGTGCCAGCAGCACACGACAGGGGACCTCCTACAATGAGCAGTTCTTC.

This chain joins TRBV5-1 and TRBJ2-1; TRBD1 aligns across 7 bases. Germline V gene data show CDR1 as SGHRS and CDR2 as YFSETQ. The CDR3 runs 12 residues. V trimming: 8 bases; J trimming: 8 bases; junction bases outside the gene matches: 7. The chain's CDR3 is CASTTGVDEQFF. The CDR3 bases are TGCGCCAGTACCACAGGGGTCGATGAGCAGTTCTTC. The whole variable domain, filled in from reference TRBV5-1 and TRBJ2-1, reads KAGVTQTPRYLIKTRGQQVTLSCSPISGHRSVSWYQQTPGQGLQFLFEYFSETQRNKGNFPGRFSGRQFSNSRSEMNVSTLELGDSALYLCASTTGVDEQFFGPGTRLTVL.

This clonotype came up once. J is TRBJ1-5 and V is TRBV12-3 or TRBV12-4; 7 bases match TRBD1. This CDR3 has 17 residues. The J segment lost 6 bases and the V segment lost 6 bases, leaving 17 bases of the junction unmatched. The CDR3 bases are TGTGCCAGCAGGTCGTCCCCCAGAGGGGGCAGGCGTCAGCCCCAGCATTTT. It codes for CASRSSPRGGRRQPQHF.

The genes are TRBV3-1 and TRBJ2-1, with D possibly TRBD2 on 5 matching bases. Germline CDR1 reads LGHDT; CDR2 reads YNNKEL (reference sequence). The length of the CDR3 is 15 residues. V was trimmed by 3 bases and J by 4 bases, leaving 13 bases between them. CDR3 nucleotide sequence: TGTGCCAGCAGCCAGACCCGGACTTCTTACAATGAGCAGTTCTTC. Amino acids: CASSQTRTSYNEQFF.

This clonotype came up a few times. V usage is TRBV20-1 and J usage is TRBJ1-2; D possibly corresponds to TRBD1 (6 bases). CDR3 length: 13 residues. The ends were cut back, 6 bases at V and 4 bases at J, with 15 bases in the middle. In germline, CDR1 is DFQATT, CDR2 SNEGSKA (reference sequence). The CDR3 DNA reads TGCAGTGCCCCCCTGGACAGTCTCTATGGCTACACCTTC. It translates to CSAPLDSLYGYTF.

A few counts support this clonotype. CDR3 nucleotides: TGTGCCAGCAGCTATAGCGGGGACCCAAATGGGGAGACCCAGTACTTC. Protein sequence: CASSYSGDPNGETQYF. This sequence joins TRBV11-2 and TRBJ2-5, with TRBD2 matching over 8 bases. V lost 4 bases to trimming and J lost 5 bases; unmatched junction nucleotides: 12. Germline V gene data show CDR1 as SGHAT and CDR2 as FQNNGV. The CDR3 contains 16 residues.

The V gene is TRBV28, the J gene TRBJ2-6, with D perhaps assigned TRBD1 or TRBD2 (5 bases each). The germline V gene has CDR1 MDHEN and CDR2 SYDVKM. The V end lost 7 bases, the J end lost 2 bases, and 12 bases lay between the germline ends. The length of the CDR3 is 15 residues. The CDR3 coding sequence is TGTGCCAGCACCTGGGGGTTCCCTGGGGCCAACGTCCTGACTTTC. Amino acid sequence: CASTWGFPGANVLTF.

V gene TRBV10-3 combines with J gene TRBJ2-7, with 10 bases identical to TRBD2. The CDR3 spans 15 residues. Germline V gene data show CDR1 as ENHRY and CDR2 as SYGVKD. V shed 7 bases, J shed 3 bases, and the junction held 9 bases outside the gene matches. The CDR3 reads CAINMGLAPYYEQYF. The CDR3 DNA follows: TGTGCCATCAACATGGGACTAGCGCCCTACTACGAGCAGTACTTC.

The chain joins TRBV6-5 to TRBJ2-3; 12 positions agree with TRBD2. The junction had 7 bases not matched to a gene; V was cut back by 7 bases and J by 11 bases. The CDR3 consists of 13 residues. Germline values: CDR1 MNHEY, CDR2 SVGAGI. This CDR3 is CASTGLAGHEQYF. CDR3 nucleotide sequence: TGTGCCAGCACAGGACTAGCGGGGCATGAGCAGTATTTT.

This clonotype was observed a few times. J is TRBJ1-2 and V is TRBV6-1; the match to TRBD1 covers 9 bases. Germline-derived CDR1 and CDR2 are MNHNS and SASEGT. This CDR3 has 12 residues. V gave up 11 bases and J gave up 4 bases; unmatched junction bases: 5. CDR3 coding DNA: TGTGCCGGCAAACAGGGGGCCTATGGCTACACCTTC. Translation: CAGKQGAYGYTF.

This clonotype showed up just a few times. The CDR3 protein is CATSTLHGFQYF. Written as DNA, the CDR3 is TGTGCCACCAGCACTCTGCACGGGTTCCAGTACTTC. J is TRBJ2-5 and V is TRBV15, with D unclear. The CDR3 consists of 12 residues. With 4 bases removed from V and 10 bases from J, the gap between germline ends came to 13 bases. Germline CDR1 is LNHNV and CDR2 is YYDKDF (reference sequence).

The rearrangement joins TRBV15 to TRBJ2-5, with 8 bases that match TRBD1. This CDR3 is built from 15 residues. Per the germline V gene, CDR1 is LNHNV and CDR2 is YYDKDF (reference sequence). The V segment lost 8 bases and the J segment 5 bases; nucleotides outside the gene matches: 13. CDR3 DNA: TGTGCCACCGGGTTTGGCAGGGGGCCTCCCGAGACCCAGTACTTC. It codes for CATGFGRGPPETQYF.

This clonotype occurred once. V usage is TRBV9 and J usage is TRBJ2-3, with 9 bases matching TRBD2. Germline V gene lookup returns CDR1 SGDLS and CDR2 YYNGEE. After removal of 4 bases from V and 8 bases from J, the junction contained 11 bases not matched to a gene. This CDR3 is built from 15 residues. For the CDR3, the DNA is TGTGCCAGCAGCCAAGTTGGGCTAGCGGGAAGTACGCAGTATTTT. Translating gives CASSQVGLAGSTQYF.

The chain couples TRBV29-1 to TRBJ2-7; 8 nucleotides align to TRBD1. CDR3 length: 13 amino acids. Germline V gene sequence: CDR1 SQVTM, CDR2 ANQGSEA. V trimming: 6 bases; J trimming: 6 bases; junction bases outside the gene matches: 10. The CDR3 DNA reads as TGCAGCGTAGCAAACAGGGGGTTTGCCGAGCAGTACTTC. Its protein product is CSVANRGFAEQYF.

V is TRBV6-2 or TRBV6-3 and J is TRBJ2-5; D ambiguous. The CDR3 has 14 residues. Germline CDR1 is MNHEY and CDR2 is SVGEGT. Trimming stripped 2 bases from V and 4 bases from J, with 11 bases between. The CDR3 coding sequence is TGTGCCAGCAGTTACGCGGTGTACGGAGAGACCCAGTACTTC. Protein product: CASSYAVYGETQYF.

The chain combines TRBV20-1 with TRBJ2-7, with a weak D call TRBD1 (6 bases). This CDR3 is built from 12 residues. The germline V gene encodes CDR1 DFQATT and CDR2 SNEGSKA (reference sequence). V gave up 4 bases and J gave up 4 bases, with 11 bases separating them. The CDR3 sequence: CSANQGKYEQYF. The CDR3 coding sequence is TGCAGTGCTAATCAGGGGAAGTACGAGCAGTACTTC.

The V and J genes are TRBV6-6 and TRBJ1-2, with unresolved D. V was cut by 1 base and J by 2 bases, with 8 bases left in between. This CDR3 has 14 amino acids. Germline loops: CDR1 MNHNY, CDR2 SVGAGI (reference sequence). CDR3 region: CASSYFGRNYGYTF. CDR3 nucleotide sequence: TGTGCCAGCAGTTACTTTGGACGCAACTATGGCTACACCTTC.